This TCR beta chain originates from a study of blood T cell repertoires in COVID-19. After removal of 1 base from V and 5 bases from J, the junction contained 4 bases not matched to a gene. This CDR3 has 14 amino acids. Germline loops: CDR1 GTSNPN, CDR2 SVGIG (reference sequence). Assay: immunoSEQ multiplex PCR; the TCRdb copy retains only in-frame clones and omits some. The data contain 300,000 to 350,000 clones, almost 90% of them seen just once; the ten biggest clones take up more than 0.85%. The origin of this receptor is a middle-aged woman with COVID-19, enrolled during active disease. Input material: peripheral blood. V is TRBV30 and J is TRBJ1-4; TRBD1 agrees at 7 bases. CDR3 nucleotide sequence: TGTGCCTGGAGTGGACAGGGTCGAAATGAAAAACTGTTTTTT. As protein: CAWSGQGRNEKLFF. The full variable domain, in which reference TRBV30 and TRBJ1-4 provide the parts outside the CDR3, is SQTIHQWPATLVQPVGSPLSLECTVEGTSNPNLYWYRQAAGRGLQLLFYSVGIGQISSEVPQNLSASRPQDRQFILSSKKLLLSDSGFYLCAWSGQGRNEKLFFGSGTQLSVL.